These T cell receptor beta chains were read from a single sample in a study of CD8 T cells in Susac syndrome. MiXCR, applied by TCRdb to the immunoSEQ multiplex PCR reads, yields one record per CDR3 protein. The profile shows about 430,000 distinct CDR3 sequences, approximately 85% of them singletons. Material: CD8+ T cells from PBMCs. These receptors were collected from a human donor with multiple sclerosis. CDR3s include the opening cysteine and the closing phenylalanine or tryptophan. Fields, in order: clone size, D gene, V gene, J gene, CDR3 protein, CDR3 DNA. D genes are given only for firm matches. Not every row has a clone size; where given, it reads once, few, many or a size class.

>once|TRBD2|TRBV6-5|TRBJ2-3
CASSLAGAVDTQYF
TGTGCCAGCAGTTTAGCGGGGGCCGTAGATACGCAGTATTTT
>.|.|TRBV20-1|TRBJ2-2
CSAVRTRPGANTGELFF
TGCAGTGCCGTCCGAACCCGACCGGGAGCGAACACCGGGGAGCTGTTTTTT
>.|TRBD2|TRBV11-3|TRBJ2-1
CASSLLSGGHEQFF
TGTGCCAGCAGCTTATTGAGCGGGGGACATGAGCAGTTCTTC
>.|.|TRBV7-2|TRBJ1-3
CASSLRDRTAGPGNTIYF
TGTGCCAGCAGCTTACGAGATAGGACAGCTGGGCCGGGCAACACCATATATTTT
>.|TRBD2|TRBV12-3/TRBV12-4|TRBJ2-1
CASSLGREGQFF
TGTGCCAGCAGTTTAGGGAGGGAGGGACAGTTCTTC
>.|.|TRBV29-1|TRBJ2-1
CSVKTGSANEQFF
TGCAGCGTAAAGACAGGTTCAGCCAATGAGCAGTTCTTC
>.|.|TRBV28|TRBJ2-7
CASSTTGTLSYEQYF
TGTGCCAGCAGTACGACCGGGACACTCTCCTACGAGCAGTACTTC
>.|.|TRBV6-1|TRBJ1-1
CASSGILTAKTEAFF
TGTGCCAGCAGTGGGATTCTAACTGCCAAGACTGAAGCTTTCTTT
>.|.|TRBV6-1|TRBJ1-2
CASTKQAIDYGYTF
TGTGCCAGCACAAAACAGGCTATTGACTATGGCTACACCTTC
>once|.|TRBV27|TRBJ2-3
CASTPGGWLTDTQYF
TGTGCCAGCACCCCTGGGGGCTGGCTAACAGATACGCAGTATTTT
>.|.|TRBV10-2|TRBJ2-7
CASNPIGEVSYEQYF
TGCGCCAGCAACCCCATTGGAGAAGTCTCCTACGAGCAGTACTTC
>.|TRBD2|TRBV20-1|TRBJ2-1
CSAALLAGGYNEQFF
TGCAGTGCTGCGCTACTTGCGGGGGGGTACAATGAGCAGTTCTTC
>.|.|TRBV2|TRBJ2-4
CAGRAGGFENIQYF
TGTGCCGGACGGGCTGGAGGTTTCGAAAACATTCAGTACTTC
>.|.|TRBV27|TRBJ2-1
CASSLSLGVEQFF
TGTGCCAGCAGTTTATCCCTAGGAGTTGAGCAGTTCTTC